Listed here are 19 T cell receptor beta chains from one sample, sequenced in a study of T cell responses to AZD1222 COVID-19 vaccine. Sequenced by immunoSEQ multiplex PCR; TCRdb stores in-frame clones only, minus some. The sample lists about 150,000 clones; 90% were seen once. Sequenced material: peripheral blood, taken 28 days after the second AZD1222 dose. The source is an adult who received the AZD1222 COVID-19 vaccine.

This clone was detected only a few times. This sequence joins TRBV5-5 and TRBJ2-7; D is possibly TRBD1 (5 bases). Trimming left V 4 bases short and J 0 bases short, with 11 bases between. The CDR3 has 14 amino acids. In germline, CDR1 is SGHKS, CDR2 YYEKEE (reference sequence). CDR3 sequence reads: CASSRRQSSYEQYF. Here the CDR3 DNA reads TGTGCCAGCAGCCGGAGACAGAGCTCCTACGAGCAGTACTTC.

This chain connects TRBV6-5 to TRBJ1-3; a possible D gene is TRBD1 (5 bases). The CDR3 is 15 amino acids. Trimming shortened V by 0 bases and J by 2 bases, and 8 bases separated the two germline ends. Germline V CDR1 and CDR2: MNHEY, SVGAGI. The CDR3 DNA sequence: TGTGCCAGCAGTTACTCGGGGACTACTGGAAACACCATATATTTT. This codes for CASSYSGTTGNTIYF.

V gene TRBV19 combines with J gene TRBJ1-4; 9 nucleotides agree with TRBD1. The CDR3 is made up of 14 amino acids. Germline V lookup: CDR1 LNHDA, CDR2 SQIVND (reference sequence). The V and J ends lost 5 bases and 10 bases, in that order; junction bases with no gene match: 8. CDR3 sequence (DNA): TGTGCCAGTAGTTACCGGGACAGGGTTGGAAAACTGTTTTTT. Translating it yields CASSYRDRVGKLFF.

DNA of the CDR3: TGCAGTGCTAGTTACAGGGGTAAATATCAGCCCCAGCATTTT. Residues: CSASYRGKYQPQHF. The chain joins TRBV20-1 to TRBJ1-5; 7 bases align to TRBD1. The germline gives CDR1 DFQATT, CDR2 SNEGSKA (reference sequence). Trimming cost V 3 bases and J 5 bases; bases outside gene matches: 7. CDR3 length: 14 residues.

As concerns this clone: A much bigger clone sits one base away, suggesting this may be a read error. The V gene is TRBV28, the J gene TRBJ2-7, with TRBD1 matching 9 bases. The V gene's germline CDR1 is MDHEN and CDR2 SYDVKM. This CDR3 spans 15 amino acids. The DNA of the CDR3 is TGTGCCAGCTCATCAGGGGGGACAGGGATGTACGGGCAGTACTTC. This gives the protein CASSSGGTGMYGQYF.

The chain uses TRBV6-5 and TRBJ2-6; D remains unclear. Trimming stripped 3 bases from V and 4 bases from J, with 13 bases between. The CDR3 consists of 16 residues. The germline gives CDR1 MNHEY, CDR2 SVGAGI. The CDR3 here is CASSYQVFSGANVLTF. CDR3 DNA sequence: TGTGCCAGCAGTTATCAAGTGTTTTCAGGGGCCAACGTCCTGACTTTC.

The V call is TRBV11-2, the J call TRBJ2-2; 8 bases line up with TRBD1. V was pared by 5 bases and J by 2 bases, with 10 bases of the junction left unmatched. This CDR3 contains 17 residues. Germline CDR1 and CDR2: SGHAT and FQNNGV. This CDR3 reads CASSPTAGTGNTGELFF. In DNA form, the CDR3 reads TGTGCCAGCAGCCCAACCGCCGGGACAGGAAACACCGGGGAGCTGTTTTTT.

This chain's CDR3 is CAWSRGVQETQYF. CDR3 coding DNA: TGTGCCTGGAGCAGGGGGGTCCAAGAGACCCAGTACTTC. The V call is TRBV30, the J call TRBJ2-5; tentatively, D is TRBD1 (7 bases). The CDR3 has 13 amino acids. Trimming took off 3 bases at V and 1 base at J, with 9 bases between the two ends. Germline V gene lookup returns CDR1 GTSNPN and CDR2 SVGIG (reference sequence).

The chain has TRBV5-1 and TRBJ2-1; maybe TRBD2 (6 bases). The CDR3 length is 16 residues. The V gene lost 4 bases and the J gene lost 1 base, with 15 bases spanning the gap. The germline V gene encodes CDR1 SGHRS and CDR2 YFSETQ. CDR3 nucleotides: TGCGCCAGCAGCCCGCAGACTAGTGCTTCCTACAATGAGCAGTTCTTC. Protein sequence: CASSPQTSASYNEQFF.

The CDR3 sequence: CASSLGFAGGPYNEQFF. The CDR3 DNA sequence: TGTGCCAGCAGCTTAGGATTTGCGGGAGGACCGTACAATGAGCAGTTCTTC. This rearrangement joins TRBV11-2 to TRBJ2-1; 8 bases align to TRBD2. The CDR3 consists of 17 residues. CDR1 and CDR2 from the germline V gene are SGHAT and FQNNGV. The ends lost 1 base at V and 4 bases at J; junction bases unmatched: 9.

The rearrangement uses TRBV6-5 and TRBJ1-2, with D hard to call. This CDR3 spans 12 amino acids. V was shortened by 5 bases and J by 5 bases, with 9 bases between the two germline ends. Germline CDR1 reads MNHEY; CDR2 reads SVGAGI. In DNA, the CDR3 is TGTGCCAGCAGTAAGGGCCCTTATGGCTACACCTTC. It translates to CASSKGPYGYTF.

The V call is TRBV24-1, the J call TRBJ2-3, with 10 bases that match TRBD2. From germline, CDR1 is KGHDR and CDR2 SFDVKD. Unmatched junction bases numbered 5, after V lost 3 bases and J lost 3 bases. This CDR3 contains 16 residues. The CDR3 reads CATSDPSGRGTDTQYF. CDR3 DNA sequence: TGTGCCACCAGTGATCCGAGCGGGAGGGGTACAGATACGCAGTATTTT.

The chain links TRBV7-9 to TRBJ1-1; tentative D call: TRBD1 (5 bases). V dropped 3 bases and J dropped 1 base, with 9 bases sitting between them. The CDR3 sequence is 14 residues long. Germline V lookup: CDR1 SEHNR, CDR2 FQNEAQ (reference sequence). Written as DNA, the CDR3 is TGTGCCAGCAGCTTCGGTCAGGGGAACACTGAAGCTTTCTTT. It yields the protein CASSFGQGNTEAFF.

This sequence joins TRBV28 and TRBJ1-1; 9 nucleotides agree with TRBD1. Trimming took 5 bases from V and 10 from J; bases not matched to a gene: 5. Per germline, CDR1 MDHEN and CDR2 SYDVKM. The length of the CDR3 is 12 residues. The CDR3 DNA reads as TGTGCCAGCAGTCCAGGACAGGGGTCAGCTTTCTTT. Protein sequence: CASSPGQGSAFF.

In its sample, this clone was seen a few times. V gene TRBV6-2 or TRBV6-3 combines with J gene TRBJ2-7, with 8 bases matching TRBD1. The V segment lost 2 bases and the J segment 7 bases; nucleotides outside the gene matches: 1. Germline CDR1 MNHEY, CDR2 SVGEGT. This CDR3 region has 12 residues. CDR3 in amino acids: CASSYDRGEQYF. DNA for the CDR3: TGTGCCAGCAGTTACGACAGGGGTGAGCAGTACTTC.

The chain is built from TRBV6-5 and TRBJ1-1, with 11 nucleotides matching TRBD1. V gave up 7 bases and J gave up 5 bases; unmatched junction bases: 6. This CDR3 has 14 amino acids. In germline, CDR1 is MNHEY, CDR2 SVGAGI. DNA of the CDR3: TGTGCCAGCATAATGGACAGGGGGCTTACTGAAGCTTTCTTT. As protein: CASIMDRGLTEAFF.

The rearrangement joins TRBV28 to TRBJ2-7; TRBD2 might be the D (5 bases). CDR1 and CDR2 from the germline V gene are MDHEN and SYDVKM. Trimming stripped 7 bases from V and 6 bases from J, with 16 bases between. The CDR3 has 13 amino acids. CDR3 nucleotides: TGTGCCAGCAAAATGGGCGGGCCGCTCGAGCAGTACTTC. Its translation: CASKMGGPLEQYF.

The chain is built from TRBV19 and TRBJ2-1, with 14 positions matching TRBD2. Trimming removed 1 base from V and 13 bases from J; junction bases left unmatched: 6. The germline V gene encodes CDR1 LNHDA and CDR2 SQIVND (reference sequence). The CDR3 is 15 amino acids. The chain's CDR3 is CASSIGGLAGEGQFF. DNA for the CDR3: TGTGCCAGTAGTATAGGGGGACTAGCGGGAGAAGGACAGTTCTTC.

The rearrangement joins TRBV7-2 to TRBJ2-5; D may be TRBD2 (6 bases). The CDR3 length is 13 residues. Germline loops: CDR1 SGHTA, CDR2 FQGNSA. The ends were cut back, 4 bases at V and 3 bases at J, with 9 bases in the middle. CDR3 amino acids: CASSSGLKETQYF. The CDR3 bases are TGTGCCAGCAGCTCCGGACTAAAAGAGACCCAGTACTTC.